The 8 T cell receptor beta chains below were found in one sample sequenced in a study of cytomegalovirus exposure and HLA in healthy donors. PCR used 60 Vbeta primers and 13 Jbeta primers. Clones were read by immunoSEQ multiplex PCR, and TCRdb kept only the in-frame ones, dropping some. The top ten clones hold roughly 3.4% of a sample with 110,000 to 150,000 clones, 82% of them seen once. The sequencing input was PBMCs. The origin of the receptors is a man between 18 and 35 years old in good health and CMV-seropositive.

The CDR3 loop reads CASSYWTGGNEQFF. Here the CDR3 DNA reads TGTGCCAGCAGCTATTGGACAGGGGGCAATGAGCAGTTCTTC. The chain has TRBV6-5 and TRBJ2-1; 10 bases are a match to TRBD1. V was clipped by 6 bases and J by 6 bases; unmatched bases: 5. This CDR3 is 14 amino acids long. Germline V lookup: CDR1 MNHEY, CDR2 SVGAGI.

J is TRBJ1-1 and V is TRBV6-5; D uncertain. The germline CDR1 and CDR2 sequences are MNHEY and SVGAGI. This CDR3 spans 14 amino acids. Deletions cut 2 bases from V and 7 bases from J, with 14 bases between. The CDR3 protein is CASSYLGGPNEAFF. The CDR3 coding sequence is TGTGCCAGCAGTTACCTAGGAGGGCCGAATGAAGCTTTCTTT.

The chain has TRBV30 and TRBJ2-7; 9 bases align to TRBD1. The junction had 3 bases not matched to a gene; V was cut back by 2 bases and J by 4 bases. The CDR3 totals 13 residues. Germline V gene data show CDR1 as GTSNPN and CDR2 as SVGIG (reference sequence). CDR3 in DNA: TGTGCCTGGAGTCTTGGACAGGGGTACGAGCAGTACTTC. It yields the protein CAWSLGQGYEQYF.

This clone was counted a single time. The rearrangement joins TRBV28 to TRBJ1-1; unclear D gene. The CDR3 loop spans 14 amino acids. The V end lost 3 bases, the J end lost 5 bases, and 13 bases lay between the germline ends. The germline CDR1 and CDR2 sequences are MDHEN and SYDVKM. The CDR3, as DNA: TGTGCCAGCAGTTTTGGCGGGGTTCGGACTGAAGCTTTCTTT. Translation gives CASSFGGVRTEAFF.

On this clone: The sample contains more than one DNA sequence encoding this CDR3. V usage is TRBV7-9 and J usage is TRBJ2-2; no clear D. Germline V lookup: CDR1 SEHNR, CDR2 FQNEAQ (reference sequence). The CDR3 contains 12 residues. Between the trimmed V and J ends, which lost 5 bases and 5 bases, there was a span of 6 bases. The CDR3 region is CASSLLTGELFF. For the CDR3, the DNA is TGTGCCAGCAGCCTTCTGACCGGGGAGCTGTTTTTT.

The V gene is TRBV27, the J gene TRBJ2-7; 10 bases map to TRBD2. CDR1 and CDR2 from the germline V gene are MNHEY and SMNVEV (reference sequence). The CDR3 has 15 amino acids. Trimming removed 5 bases from V and 4 bases from J; junction bases left unmatched: 8. The CDR3 nucleotides read TGTGCCAGCAGTCTCTCAGCGGGAGGGGGTTACGAGCAGTACTTC. Encoded protein: CASSLSAGGGYEQYF.

This rearrangement joins TRBV28 to TRBJ2-1; 8 bases fit TRBD2. The CDR3 spans 16 residues. The V gene end was trimmed by 8 bases and the J gene end by 4 bases; junction bases not matched to a gene: 13. The germline V gene has CDR1 MDHEN and CDR2 SYDVKM. The CDR3: CASGPRGGGPYNEQFF. DNA for the CDR3: TGTGCCAGCGGCCCTCGGGGGGGAGGGCCTTACAATGAGCAGTTCTTC.

This clone was seen more than once but under ten times. The rearrangement joins TRBV25-1 to TRBJ2-3; D might be TRBD1 (6 bases). CDR3 length: 16 amino acids. CDR1 MGHDK and CDR2 SYGVNS come from the germline V gene. Trimming shortened V by 4 bases and J by 0 bases, and 14 bases separated the two germline ends. The CDR3 nucleotides are TGTGCCAGCAGTGGCGACAGGTTGCCTAGCACAGATACGCAGTATTTT. This gives the protein CASSGDRLPSTDTQYF.